The next 21 T cell receptor beta chains were all read from a single sample in a study of blood T cell repertoires in COVID-19. Profiled with immunoSEQ multiplex PCR; TCRdb holds only in-frame clones, not every one. The table has 400,000 to 500,000 clones, 70% to 90% seen once. Material: PBMCs or T cells enriched from blood (not recorded which). All receptors derive from a woman between 18 and 30 years old who had been exposed to COVID-19.

The chain links TRBV7-2 to TRBJ2-1, with TRBD2 matching over 9 bases. The V gene's germline CDR1 is SGHTA and CDR2 FQGNSA. The J segment lost 4 bases and the V segment lost 0 bases, leaving 4 bases of the junction unmatched. The CDR3 runs 16 residues. This CDR3 reads CASSLASGSLYNEQFF. CDR3 bases: TGTGCCAGCAGCTTAGCTAGCGGGAGTTTGTACAATGAGCAGTTCTTC.

The chain couples TRBV28 to TRBJ1-5; 9 bases are shared with TRBD1. Germline CDR1 MDHEN, CDR2 SYDVKM. This CDR3 is built from 17 residues. V gave up 5 bases and J gave up 2 bases; unmatched junction bases: 10. CDR3: CASSTSIQGAGNQPQHF. In DNA, the CDR3 is TGTGCCAGCAGTACTTCCATACAGGGGGCCGGCAATCAGCCCCAGCATTTT.

The chain employs TRBV9 and TRBJ2-3; unclear D gene. This CDR3 contains 16 residues. The V end was cut by 4 bases, the J end by 0 bases, with 15 bases between. In germline, CDR1 is SGDLS, CDR2 YYNGEE. The CDR3 DNA sequence: TGTGCCAGCAGCTCTAGACCCTACTCTAGCACAGATACGCAGTATTTT. Its translation: CASSSRPYSSTDTQYF.

The rearrangement joins TRBV28 to TRBJ2-1; tentative D call: TRBD1 (5 bases). Deletions cut 2 bases from V and 4 bases from J, with 12 bases between. Germline CDR1 and CDR2: MDHEN and SYDVKM. The CDR3 is 15 residues long. The CDR3 nucleotides read TGTGCCAGCAGTTTAGACAGACAGACATACAATGAGCAGTTCTTC. Its protein is CASSLDRQTYNEQFF.

The chain has TRBV5-5 and TRBJ1-4, with a possible D match to TRBD1 (6 bases). Per germline, CDR1 SGHKS and CDR2 YYEKEE (reference sequence). Trimming left V 2 bases short and J 5 bases short, with 16 bases between. The CDR3 length is 16 residues. The CDR3 DNA sequence: TGTGCCAGCAGCTTCCCCCCCCGGGACACGAATGAAAAACTGTTTTTT. It specifies CASSFPPRDTNEKLFF. Using reference TRBV5-5 and TRBJ1-4 for the parts outside the CDR3, the full variable domain is DAGVTQSPTHLIKTRGQQVTLRCSPISGHKSVSWYQQVLGQGPQFIFQYYEKEERGRGNFPDRFSARQFPNYSSELNVNALLLGDSALYLCASSFPPRDTNEKLFFGSGTQLSVL.

This chain joins TRBV4-3 and TRBJ2-5; possible D gene TRBD1, 6 bases. V lost 0 bases, J lost 5 bases, and 13 bases lay in between. This CDR3 contains 15 residues. Germline assignment: CDR1 LGHNA and CDR2 YSLEER. The CDR3 spells CASSQDQGLPETQYF. CDR3 bases: TGCGCCAGCAGCCAAGATCAGGGGCTACCGGAGACCCAGTACTTC.

The rearrangement joins TRBV19 to TRBJ2-1; TRBD2 is a possible D gene (7 bases). CDR3 length: 16 residues. The germline CDR1 and CDR2 sequences are LNHDA and SQIVND (reference sequence). Trimming removed 5 bases at V and 3 bases at J, with 17 bases between. CDR3 in DNA: TGTGCCAGTAGTGACCCGGGGGCGGGAGACTACAATGAGCAGTTCTTC. Its protein is CASSDPGAGDYNEQFF.

The V and J genes are TRBV24-1 and TRBJ1-6; unclear D gene. This CDR3 has 13 amino acids. Germline V gene data show CDR1 as KGHDR and CDR2 as SFDVKD. Deletions cut 9 bases from V and 7 bases from J, with 12 bases between. The DNA of the CDR3 is TGTGCCACCGGAGGTGCCGGGAATTCACCCCTCCACTTT. It yields the protein CATGGAGNSPLHF.

J is TRBJ2-1 and V is TRBV28; 11 nucleotides line up with TRBD1. CDR1 is MDHEN and CDR2 is SYDVKM in the germline V gene. This CDR3 is 15 amino acids long. Trimming removed 6 bases from V and 4 bases from J; junction bases left unmatched: 5. CDR3 nucleotides: TGTGCCAGCAGCCGTGGGACAGGGGGTTACAATGAGCAGTTCTTC. Translated: CASSRGTGGYNEQFF.

The genes are TRBV4-3 and TRBJ1-4; D possibly corresponds to TRBD1 (6 bases). This CDR3 comprises 15 residues. Germline values: CDR1 LGHNA, CDR2 YSLEER. V shed 2 bases and J shed 5 bases, with 12 bases lying between them. The CDR3 here is CASSQLTGSNEKLFF. CDR3 nucleotides: TGCGCCAGCAGCCAACTTACAGGGTCAAATGAAAAACTGTTTTTT.

The rearrangement links TRBV5-1 to TRBJ2-3; 14 bases line up with TRBD2. The CDR3 spans 16 residues. Per germline, CDR1 SGHRS and CDR2 YFSETQ. J gave up 0 bases and V 7 bases, and 4 bases lay outside the gene matches. The CDR3: CASGLAGGISTDTQYF. The CDR3, as DNA: TGCGCCAGCGGACTAGCGGGGGGCATCAGCACAGATACGCAGTATTTT.

The rearrangement links TRBV5-4 to TRBJ1-3; D perhaps matches TRBD1 (5 bases). CDR1 is SGHNT, CDR2 YYREEE, per germline (reference sequence). This CDR3 has 15 residues. Trimming left V 3 bases short and J 3 bases short, with 13 bases between. DNA of the CDR3: TGTGCCAGCAGCTCCCAGGGATCTGGTGGAAACACCATATATTTT. It yields the protein CASSSQGSGGNTIYF.

With regard to this clone: At one boundary the junction diverges from the germline segment, which might be a read error. This rearrangement joins TRBV18 to TRBJ2-1; 8 bases are a match to TRBD1. The CDR3 contains 12 residues. In germline, CDR1 is KGHSH, CDR2 LQKENI. DNA of the CDR3: TGTGCCAGCTCCCCACAGGGGGATGAGCAGTTCTTC. This translates into CASSPQGDEQFF.

The rearrangement joins TRBV3-1 (or the pseudogene TRBV3-2) to TRBJ2-6, with TRBD1 identical over 9 bases. V lost 1 base to trimming and J lost 0 bases; unmatched junction nucleotides: 4. This CDR3 has 18 residues. The germline V gene has CDR1 LGHDT and CDR2 YNNKEL (reference sequence). The CDR3 protein is CASSQGDRVSSGANVLTF. The CDR3 DNA reads as TGTGCCAGCAGCCAAGGGGACAGGGTGAGCTCTGGGGCCAACGTCCTGACTTTC.

This clone was seen a single time. The V and J genes are TRBV5-1 and TRBJ2-3; the D gene is possibly TRBD2 (6 bases). CDR1 is SGHRS, CDR2 YFSETQ, per germline. Deletions cut 0 bases from V and 0 bases from J, with 8 bases between. CDR3 length: 15 residues. The CDR3 DNA reads TGCGCCAGCAGCTTGGCGGGGACTAGCACAGATACGCAGTATTTT. This encodes CASSLAGTSTDTQYF. The full variable domain, rest sourced from reference TRBV5-1 and TRBJ2-3, is KAGVTQTPRYLIKTRGQQVTLSCSPISGHRSVSWYQQTPGQGLQFLFEYFSETQRNKGNFPGRFSGRQFSNSRSEMNVSTLELGDSALYLCASSLAGTSTDTQYFGPGTRLTVL.

V and J are TRBV7-2 and TRBJ1-6, with D possibly matching TRBD1 (5 bases). The CDR3 totals 17 residues. Per the germline V gene, CDR1 is SGHTA and CDR2 is FQGNSA. Trimming left V 2 bases short and J 10 bases short, with 21 bases between. CDR3 sequence reads: CASSLFFLGSGLSPLHF. CDR3 DNA sequence: TGTGCCAGCAGCTTATTCTTCCTGGGGTCGGGACTCTCACCCCTCCACTTT. The whole variable domain, filled in from reference TRBV7-2 and TRBJ1-6, reads GAGVSQSPSNKVTEKGKDVELRCDPISGHTALYWYRQSLGQGLEFLIYFQGNSAPDKSGLPSDRFSAERTGGSVSTLTIQRTQQEDSAVYLCASSLFFLGSGLSPLHFGNGTRLTVT.

The rearrangement uses TRBV11-3 and TRBJ2-1; D possibly corresponds to TRBD2 (6 bases). The CDR3 is 13 residues long. V shed 5 bases and J shed 6 bases, with 11 bases lying between them. The germline V gene encodes CDR1 SGHNT and CDR2 YENEEA. CDR3 bases: TGTGCCAGCAGCCTTGGGACTGTCAATGAGCAGTTCTTC. This translates into CASSLGTVNEQFF.

V is TRBV11-2 and J is TRBJ2-7, with 7 bases matching TRBD2. J was trimmed by 6 bases and V by 8 bases; bases with no gene match: 13. Looked up from germline, CDR1 is SGHAT and CDR2 is FQNNGV. This CDR3 is 14 amino acids long. The CDR3 here is CASSQGSGLGEQYF. The CDR3 nucleotides read TGTGCCAGCTCGCAAGGTAGCGGGCTCGGCGAGCAGTACTTC.

The V and J genes are TRBV27 and TRBJ1-2, with D maybe TRBD1 (6 bases). The CDR3 is 14 amino acids. V was shortened by 5 bases and J by 4 bases, with 14 bases between the two germline ends. Germline loops: CDR1 MNHEY, CDR2 SMNVEV (reference sequence). The CDR3 region is CASSPLDRLYGYTF. CDR3 sequence (DNA): TGTGCCAGCAGTCCCCTCGACAGGCTCTATGGCTACACCTTC.

The rearrangement uses TRBV4-2 and TRBJ2-7; 13 bases match TRBD2. Germline V gene data show CDR1 as LGHNA and CDR2 as YNFKEQ. V lost 3 bases to trimming and J lost 4 bases; unmatched junction nucleotides: 6. This CDR3 is built from 16 residues. The CDR3 region has the DNA TGTGCCAGCAGCCAGGGCACTAGCGGGGGGGCATACGAGCAGTACTTC. Translating it yields CASSQGTSGGAYEQYF.

This clone was seen just once. The chain links TRBV6-5 to TRBJ2-1; 9 nucleotides agree with TRBD2. Trimming at V came to 6 bases and at J to 5 bases, leaving 8 bases not matched to a gene. Per the germline V gene, CDR1 is MNHEY and CDR2 is SVGAGI. The CDR3 extends over 15 amino acids. This CDR3 reads CASRGPGLADNEQFF. CDR3 sequence (DNA): TGTGCCAGCAGGGGCCCGGGACTAGCAGACAATGAGCAGTTCTTC.